Listed here is a single T cell receptor (beta chain). CDR1 and CDR2 from the germline V gene are SNHLY and FYNNEI. This CDR3 comprises 14 residues. Trimming at V came to 4 bases and at J to 4 bases, leaving 5 bases not matched to a gene. The data stem from a study of blood T cell repertoires in COVID-19. Across the study: Spain, Italy and the United States supplied samples that represented acute and convalescent COVID-19.

Adults between roughly 18 and 89 years of age took part from under 30 US areas. Under the authors' procedure: It was from reference gene primer amplification that nucleated cell counts were estimated. Sequenced by immunoSEQ multiplex PCR; TCRdb stores in-frame clones only, minus some. V and J calls and clone size are copied from that table; D and trimming were computed from the DNA. The sample lists hundreds of thousands of clones, roughly 89% occurring once. Sequencing was performed on PBMCs or T cells enriched from blood (not recorded which). The sequence came from a woman aged 18-30 years with acute COVID-19. V gene TRBV2 combines with J gene TRBJ2-7; 9 nucleotides align to TRBD2. CDR3 DNA sequence: TGTGCCAGCAGTGGACTAGCGGTACCTTACGAGCAGTACTTC. It codes for CASSGLAVPYEQYF.